The TCR beta chain described here comes from a study of T-cell memory formation after mild COVID-19. Germline loops: CDR1 SGHRS, CDR2 YFSETQ. The length of the CDR3 is 15 residues. After removal of 0 bases from V and 5 bases from J, the junction contained 2 bases not matched to a gene. TCRdb re-analysed the 5' RACE reads in MiXCR, keeping a single row per CDR3 protein. The data show roughly 150,000 distinct CDR3 sequences, around 13% seen once. Material: PBMCs or a T cell subset sorted from them (not recorded which). This TCR came from an adult woman who had mild COVID-19 (a few samples of this study predate the infection). Cell type and time point are not known. V is TRBV5-1 and J is TRBJ2-2, with 9 bases aligning to TRBD1. Written as DNA, the CDR3 is TGCGCCAGCAGCTTGGATGGGACAGGGACCGGGGAGCTGTTTTTT. Its protein product is CASSLDGTGTGELFF.